The 4 T cell receptor beta chains reported below all come from one sample, sequenced in a study of CD8+ T cells in alopecia areata. Treatment: oral pan-JAK inhibitor, 5-10 mg twice daily. Extracted from the samples, RNA was reverse transcribed into cDNA to serve as the sequencing template. Only in-frame clones appear in the TCRdb table, and some are missing; sequencing was by immunoSEQ multiplex PCR. The data contain approximately 210,000 clones, roughly 60% of them singletons. The starting material was CD4+ T cells sorted from blood, obtained at week 24, from a patient treated with tofacitinib. The receptor source for this set is a human donor with alopecia areata.

This clone was recorded only once. The chain uses TRBV20-1 and TRBJ1-4; D is uncertain. CDR3 length equals 11 residues. V lost 5 bases and J lost 7, with 8 bases in between. CDR1 is DFQATT, CDR2 SNEGSKA, per germline (reference sequence). CDR3: CSAPDAEKLFF. The DNA for the CDR3 is TGCAGTGCTCCGGACGCTGAAAAACTGTTTTTT.

The CDR3 nucleotides read TGCGCCAGCAGCCAGATATTAGGGAAAAACATTCAGTACTTC. This gives the protein CASSQILGKNIQYF. V usage is TRBV4-3 and J usage is TRBJ2-4; D ambiguous. This CDR3 comprises 14 residues. Trimming removed 3 bases at V and 4 bases at J, with 10 bases between. The germline CDR1 and CDR2 sequences are LGHNA and YSLEER.

The chain carries TRBV15 and TRBJ2-7; 7 bases match TRBD2. With V trimmed by 5 bases and J by 3 bases, 4 bases remained unmatched. CDR1 is LNHNV and CDR2 is YYDKDF in the germline V gene (reference sequence). The CDR3 is 13 residues long. This chain's CDR3 is CATSQTGGYEQYF. The CDR3 DNA reads as TGTGCCACCAGCCAAACGGGAGGCTACGAGCAGTACTTC.

This rearrangement joins TRBV30 to TRBJ1-2, with D possibly matching TRBD1 (5 bases). Trimming stripped 4 bases from V and 2 bases from J, with 11 bases between. The CDR3 is made up of 13 amino acids. Germline-derived CDR1 and CDR2 are GTSNPN and SVGIG (reference sequence). For the CDR3, the DNA is TGTGCCTGGACCAGGGATTCGAACTATGGCTACACCTTC. Translating gives CAWTRDSNYGYTF. Full variable domain (remainder filled in from reference TRBV30 and TRBJ1-2): SQTIHQWPATLVQPVGSPLSLECTVEGTSNPNLYWYRQAAGRGLQLLFYSVGIGQISSEVPQNLSASRPQDRQFILSSKKLLLSDSGFYLCAWTRDSNYGYTFGSGTRLTVV.